Following are 19 T cell receptor beta chains from one sample sequenced in a study of shared clonotypes between healthy human individuals. Using immunoSEQ multiplex PCR, the repertoire was profiled, and TCRdb retains in-frame clones only, with some absent. This table has about 490,000 clones, approximately 84% appearing once. Sequencing was done on a sample of PBMCs. These receptors originate from a woman aged 40-49 years in good health. Some clones in this sample may be carry-over from other donors' samples.

The chain's CDR3 is CSGELGETQYF. CDR3 sequence (DNA): TGCTCGGGGGAACTCGGGGAGACCCAGTACTTC. The chain carries TRBV20-1 and TRBJ2-5; weak D call: TRBD2 (6 bases). Germline V lookup: CDR1 DFQATT, CDR2 SNEGSKA (reference sequence). The CDR3 is 11 amino acids.

For this clone: A far larger clone is a single base away, which makes a read error likely. The same CDR3 also results from other DNA sequences found in this sample. The J gene is TRBJ1-3, the V gene TRBV4-2; D not certain. The J call is uncertain, as TRBJ2-2 better fits the DNA end. CDR3 length equals 15 residues. Per the germline V gene, CDR1 is LGHNA and CDR2 is YNFKEQ. CDR3 protein: CASSQVSANTGELFF. The CDR3 region has the DNA TGTGCCAGCAGCCAGGTCAGCGCTAACACCGGGGAGCTGTTTTTT.

V usage is TRBV30 and J usage is TRBJ1-2; no clear D gene. Trimming pared 0 bases from V and 2 bases from J, leaving 13 bases between. The CDR3 runs to 15 residues. The germline gives CDR1 GTSNPN, CDR2 SVGIG (reference sequence). The CDR3 DNA is TGTGCCTGGAGTGTGGAGGTGTGGGTAAACTATGGCTACACCTTC. Amino acids: CAWSVEVWVNYGYTF.

J is TRBJ2-7 and V is TRBV11-2; 11 nucleotides align to TRBD2. Germline V gene lookup returns CDR1 SGHAT and CDR2 FQNNGV. CDR3 size: 16 residues. The V segment lost 5 bases and the J segment 5 bases; nucleotides outside the gene matches: 11. This CDR3 is CASSHATSGRLDEQYF. Here the CDR3 DNA reads TGTGCCAGCAGCCACGCTACTAGCGGGAGATTGGACGAGCAGTACTTC.

The chain has TRBV5-1 and TRBJ2-5, with 7 bases fitting TRBD1. In germline, CDR1 is SGHRS, CDR2 YFSETQ. V lost 7 bases to trimming and J lost 1 base; unmatched junction nucleotides: 1. CDR3 size: 12 residues. CDR3 DNA sequence: TGCGCCAGCCGACAGGGCCAAGAGACCCAGTACTTC. Translation gives CASRQGQETQYF. Full variable domain (rest looked up from reference TRBV5-1 and TRBJ2-5): KAGVTQTPRYLIKTRGQQVTLSCSPISGHRSVSWYQQTPGQGLQFLFEYFSETQRNKGNFPGRFSGRQFSNSRSEMNVSTLELGDSALYLCASRQGQETQYFGPGTRLLVL.

The gene calls are TRBV30 and TRBJ1-1; the D is unclear. CDR1 GTSNPN and CDR2 SVGIG come from the germline V gene (reference sequence). V dropped 5 bases and J dropped 11 bases, with 18 bases sitting between them. CDR3 length equals 12 residues. The CDR3 DNA sequence: TGTGCCTGGGCGTCCGGACCCGGAGGGGCTTTCTTT. Encoded protein: CAWASGPGGAFF.

The rearrangement uses TRBV7-2 and TRBJ2-7; D gene uncertain. Per germline, CDR1 SGHTA and CDR2 FQGNSA. The CDR3 has 12 residues. The germline V and J ends were trimmed by 2 bases and 4 bases, with 6 bases remaining between them. The CDR3 region is CASSLRRYEQYF. In DNA, the CDR3 is TGTGCCAGCAGCTTAAGGAGATACGAGCAGTACTTC.

The V and J genes are TRBV12-5 and TRBJ2-3; 12 nucleotides match TRBD2. The V gene's germline CDR1 is LGHNT and CDR2 FRNRAP. Losses at the gene ends were 2 bases for V and 1 base for J; bases not matched to a gene: 16. This CDR3 contains 21 residues. This CDR3 is CASGLPSIGLAGGVGTDTQYF. Written as DNA, the CDR3 is TGTGCTAGTGGTTTGCCTAGCATCGGGCTAGCGGGAGGGGTGGGCACAGATACGCAGTATTTT.

J is TRBJ2-3 and V is TRBV30; D is ambiguous. The CDR3 is made up of 15 amino acids. Germline CDR1 GTSNPN, CDR2 SVGIG (reference sequence). V was clipped by 1 base and J by 1 base, with 12 bases between them. CDR3 region: CAWSESGFGTDTQYF. The DNA of the CDR3 is TGTGCCTGGAGTGAATCCGGGTTCGGCACAGATACGCAGTATTTT.

A word on this clone: A far more abundant clone sits one base away, making this likely a read error. The rearrangement joins TRBV5-6 to TRBJ1-4; D is undetermined. Germline V gene data show CDR1 as SGHDT and CDR2 as YYEEEE. V lost 5 bases, J lost 0 bases, and 11 bases lay in between. This CDR3 is built from 15 residues. CDR3 amino acids: CASSSGIPTNEKLFF. DNA for the CDR3: TGTGCCAGCAGTTCTGGGATACCAACTAATGAAAAACTGTTTTTT. Looking up the rest from reference TRBV5-6 and TRBJ1-4 gives the full variable domain: DAGVTQSPTHLIKTRGQQVTLRCSPKSGHDTVSWYQQALGQGPQFIFQYYEEEERQRGNFPDRFSGHQFPNYSSELNVNALLLGDSALYLCASSSGIPTNEKLFFGSGTQLSVL.

This clone was counted a single time. This sequence joins TRBV9 and TRBJ2-2; 8 positions match TRBD1. V trimming: 0 bases; J trimming: 3 bases; junction bases outside the gene matches: 4. CDR1 and CDR2 (germline): SGDLS, YYNGEE. This CDR3 region has 16 residues. CDR3 DNA: TGTGCCAGCAGCGTAGCCACAGGGGGGTACACCGGGGAGCTGTTTTTT. It translates to CASSVATGGYTGELFF.

The V gene is TRBV4-1, the J gene TRBJ2-3, with D perhaps TRBD1 or TRBD2 (5 bases each). Trimming shortened V by 4 bases and J by 0 bases, and 14 bases separated the two germline ends. Germline V gene data show CDR1 as MGHRA and CDR2 as YSYEKL. The CDR3 runs 16 residues. The CDR3, as DNA: TGCGCCAGCAGCCCCGGGGACCGACCTAGCACAGATACGCAGTATTTT. Protein product: CASSPGDRPSTDTQYF.

The chain couples TRBV28 to TRBJ2-5, with TRBD2 identical over 9 bases. V was clipped by 5 bases and J by 0 bases; unmatched bases: 4. This CDR3 contains 15 residues. The germline gives CDR1 MDHEN, CDR2 SYDVKM. In nucleotides, the CDR3 is TGTGCCAGCAGTCCGACTAGCGGACACCAAGAGACCCAGTACTTC. This translates into CASSPTSGHQETQYF.

This clone showed up just once. This rearrangement joins TRBV6-6 to TRBJ2-3, with TRBD2 matching over 8 bases. Germline loops: CDR1 MNHNY, CDR2 SVGAGI (reference sequence). This CDR3 spans 14 amino acids. J gave up 4 bases and V 7 bases, and 7 bases lay outside the gene matches. CDR3 coding DNA: TGTGCCAGCACGCGACGGGAGGGGGCAGATACGCAGTATTTT. It is translated as CASTRREGADTQYF.

The chain carries TRBV20-1 and TRBJ2-1, with 7 positions matching TRBD1. CDR1 DFQATT and CDR2 SNEGSKA come from the germline V gene (reference sequence). CDR3 length equals 11 residues. Losses at the gene ends were 8 bases for V and 7 bases for J; bases not matched to a gene: 5. DNA of the CDR3: TGCAGTTCGACAGGGCCGAATGAGCAGTTCTTC. Translating gives CSSTGPNEQFF.

The chain employs TRBV19 and TRBJ1-2; TRBD1 matches at 7 bases. The CDR3 runs 13 residues. The trim removed 4 bases at V and 2 bases at J, leaving 1 base unmatched. Per germline, CDR1 LNHDA and CDR2 SQIVND (reference sequence). The CDR3 DNA is TGTGCCAGTAGTACGACAGGGAACTATGGCTACACCTTC. It translates to CASSTTGNYGYTF.

Regarding this clone: A single base is all that separates this from a far larger clone, so a read error is likely. The sample holds other DNA sequences that translate to the same CDR3. J is TRBJ1-1 and V is TRBV4-1; possibly TRBD1 for D (6 bases). CDR3 length equals 15 residues. CDR1 is MGHRA and CDR2 is YSYEKL in the germline V gene. The CDR3 protein is CASSLGGWGDTEAFF. The CDR3 DNA sequence: TGCGCCAGCAGCCTGGGTGGCTGGGGGGACACTGAAGCTTTCTTC.

V and J are TRBV5-1 and TRBJ2-5; 7 bases are shared with TRBD1. The ends lost 0 bases at V and 1 base at J; junction bases unmatched: 9. The CDR3 has 17 amino acids. Germline V gene sequence: CDR1 SGHRS, CDR2 YFSETQ. The DNA for the CDR3 is TGCGCCAGCAGCTTGGGTGCCCAAGGGGGCAGCCAAGAGACCCAGTACTTC. Amino acid sequence: CASSLGAQGGSQETQYF.

Comments on this clone: This likely came from a read error, as a far larger clone is one base away. The chain uses TRBV10-1 and TRBJ1-1; unclear D gene. Germline loops: CDR1 WNHNN, CDR2 SYGVQD (reference sequence). Trimming took 5 bases from V and 5 from J, leaving 12 bases between them. The length of the CDR3 is 13 residues. For the CDR3, the DNA is TGCGCCAGCAGTCGGGGTGCCAGTACTGAAGCTTTCTTT. Residues: CASSRGASTEAFF.